The 22 T cell receptor beta chains listed next were all sequenced from one sample in a study of cytomegalovirus exposure and HLA in healthy donors. Both 60 Vbeta primers and 13 Jbeta primers went into the PCR. Profiling relied on immunoSEQ multiplex PCR, and the TCRdb table lists in-frame clones only, not all of them. The top ten clones hold 4.5% to 5.5% of a sample with about 190,000 clones, about 81% of them seen once. The source material was PBMCs. All receptors come from a young man in good health and CMV-seropositive.

V usage is TRBV4-3 and J usage is TRBJ2-5, with TRBD1 identical over 7 bases. V dropped 0 bases and J dropped 1; count of bases not matched to a gene: 2. The CDR3 covers 15 residues. The germline gives CDR1 LGHNA, CDR2 YSLEER. As DNA, the CDR3 is TGCGCCAGCAGCCAAGAGGGGACAGCCCAAGAGACCCAGTACTTC. It is translated as CASSQEGTAQETQYF.

The chain links TRBV19 to TRBJ1-1; TRBD1 aligns across 8 bases. Unmatched junction bases numbered 7, after V lost 4 bases and J lost 0 bases. CDR1 is LNHDA, CDR2 SQIVND, per germline (reference sequence). This CDR3 comprises 16 residues. CDR3 region: CASSTYRDRLNTEAFF. The CDR3 bases are TGTGCCAGTAGTACCTACAGGGACAGGCTGAACACTGAAGCTTTCTTT.

V gene TRBV7-9 combines with J gene TRBJ2-1; TRBD2 might be the D (6 bases). CDR3 length: 16 amino acids. V dropped 5 bases and J dropped 0 bases, with 14 bases sitting between them. Germline CDR1 reads SEHNR; CDR2 reads FQNEAQ (reference sequence). The CDR3 sequence is CASSGPSASSYNEQFF. CDR3 DNA sequence: TGTGCCAGCAGCGGACCTAGCGCGAGCTCCTACAATGAGCAGTTCTTC. Together with reference TRBV7-9 and TRBJ2-1, the CDR3 gives the full variable domain: DTGVSQNPRHKITKRGQNVTFRCDPISEHNRLYWYRQTLGQGPEFLTYFQNEAQLEKSRLLSDRFSAERPKGSFSTLEIQRTEQGDSAMYLCASSGPSASSYNEQFFGPGTRLTVL.

The chain employs TRBV11-3 and TRBJ2-1, with D tentatively TRBD1 (6 bases). Trimming removed 5 bases from V and 3 bases from J, with 14 bases in between. Looked up from germline, CDR1 is SGHNT and CDR2 is YENEEA. The CDR3 contains 15 residues. The CDR3 DNA is TGTGCCAGCAGCGAACAGGGAGCCATCTACAATGAGCAGTTCTTC. Amino acids: CASSEQGAIYNEQFF.

The CDR3 loop reads CASSQNSYEQYF. CDR3 nucleotides: TGCGCCAGCAGCCAAAACAGCTACGAGCAGTACTTC. V usage is TRBV4-1 and J usage is TRBJ2-7, with D unclear. V was cut by 2 bases and J by 3 bases, with 5 bases left in between. This CDR3 comprises 12 residues. The germline V gene has CDR1 MGHRA and CDR2 YSYEKL.

This chain links TRBV6-1 with TRBJ1-4, with 10 positions matching TRBD1. The J segment lost 7 bases and the V segment lost 7 bases, leaving 6 bases of the junction unmatched. The CDR3 is 14 residues long. CDR1 is MNHNS, CDR2 SASEGT, per germline. The CDR3 loop reads CASKSRDRGEKLFF. In DNA, the CDR3 is TGTGCCAGCAAATCCCGGGACAGGGGTGAAAAACTGTTTTTT.

There are a few counts of this clone. The rearrangement links TRBV7-8 to TRBJ2-1; 7 bases map to TRBD1. Germline V CDR1 and CDR2: SGHVS, FQNEAQ. Losses at the gene ends were 1 base for V and 7 bases for J; bases not matched to a gene: 4. CDR3 size: 14 residues. CDR3 nucleotide sequence: TGTGCCAGCAGCTTAGTAGGCAGGGGGAATGAGCAGTTCTTC. Amino acid sequence: CASSLVGRGNEQFF. The full variable domain, in which reference TRBV7-8 and TRBJ2-1 provide the parts outside the CDR3, is GAGVSQSPRYKVAKRGQDVALRCDPISGHVSLFWYQQALGQGPEFLTYFQNEAQLDKSGLPSDRFFAERPEGSVSTLKIQRTQQEDSAVYLCASSLVGRGNEQFFGPGTRLTVL.

V and J are TRBV30 and TRBJ1-5; the D gene is possibly TRBD1 (5 bases). The V end lost 2 bases, the J end lost 7 bases, and 12 bases lay between the germline ends. Germline CDR1 is GTSNPN and CDR2 is SVGIG (reference sequence). The CDR3 covers 13 residues. CDR3 amino acids: CAWSPGIEQPQHF. CDR3 coding DNA: TGTGCCTGGAGTCCAGGGATTGAGCAGCCCCAGCATTTT. Drawing the rest from reference TRBV30 and TRBJ1-5, the complete variable domain is SQTIHQWPATLVQPVGSPLSLECTVEGTSNPNLYWYRQAAGRGLQLLFYSVGIGQISSEVPQNLSASRPQDRQFILSSKKLLLSDSGFYLCAWSPGIEQPQHFGDGTRLSIL.

The chain uses TRBV9 and TRBJ2-5, with D maybe TRBD2 (6 bases). Deletions cut 3 bases from V and 0 bases from J, with 9 bases between. The CDR3 consists of 14 residues. The germline V gene has CDR1 SGDLS and CDR2 YYNGEE. This CDR3 is CASSARGYQETQYF. Here the CDR3 DNA reads TGTGCCAGCAGCGCCCGGGGGTACCAAGAGACCCAGTACTTC.

V is TRBV28 and J is TRBJ2-4; D may be TRBD2 (5 bases). V shed 7 bases and J shed 7 bases, with 8 bases lying between them. The CDR3 spans 11 residues. Germline-derived CDR1 and CDR2 are MDHEN and SYDVKM. The CDR3 loop reads CASTAGNIQYF. CDR3 DNA: TGTGCCAGCACCGCGGGCAACATTCAGTACTTC.

The chain is built from TRBV6-6 and TRBJ2-3; the D is unclear. CDR1 and CDR2 (germline): MNHNY, SVGAGI (reference sequence). V gave up 2 bases and J gave up 0 bases, with 3 bases separating them. The CDR3 extends over 13 amino acids. The CDR3 DNA follows: TGTGCCAGCAGTTACCTAAGCACAGATACGCAGTATTTT. The encoded protein is CASSYLSTDTQYF.

The chain is built from TRBV4-2 and TRBJ2-5, with D perhaps matching TRBD1 (5 bases). Germline V lookup: CDR1 LGHNA, CDR2 YNFKEQ. The CDR3 length is 15 residues. V was pared by 1 base and J by 2 bases, with 11 bases between. In nucleotides, the CDR3 is TGTGCCAGCAGCCAAGTCCAGGGAAAACAAGAGACCCAGTACTTC. Translated: CASSQVQGKQETQYF.

This clone has just a few counts. The rearrangement uses TRBV30 and TRBJ1-1; tentatively, D is TRBD1 (6 bases). The CDR3 is 13 amino acids. The germline gives CDR1 GTSNPN, CDR2 SVGIG (reference sequence). V lost 3 bases and J lost 4, with 12 bases in between. The CDR3 bases are TGTGCCTGGAGACAGGGCTTTAGCACTGAAGCTTTCTTT. Translating gives CAWRQGFSTEAFF.

This clone was observed a few times. The chain combines TRBV7-3 with TRBJ2-5, with 13 positions matching TRBD2. V trimming: 0 bases; J trimming: 2 bases; junction bases outside the gene matches: 3. Looked up from germline, CDR1 is SGHTA and CDR2 is FQGTGA. This CDR3 has 17 residues. DNA for the CDR3: TGTGCCAGCAGCTTAACCGGACTAGCGGGAGATCAAGAGACCCAGTACTTC. Amino acids: CASSLTGLAGDQETQYF.

This clone was seen once. The chain has TRBV4-2 and TRBJ2-7; 7 bases are a match to TRBD2. The trim removed 1 base at V and 2 bases at J, leaving 5 bases unmatched. The CDR3 has 15 amino acids. Germline V CDR1 and CDR2: LGHNA, YNFKEQ. CDR3 DNA: TGTGCCAGCAGCCAAGTAGGCGGGAGCACCTACGAGCAGTACTTC. This translates into CASSQVGGSTYEQYF.

The rearrangement uses TRBV29-1 and TRBJ1-1; TRBD1 aligns across 7 bases. The CDR3 sequence is 15 residues long. Germline V gene sequence: CDR1 SQVTM, CDR2 ANQGSEA. The trim removed 6 bases at V and 2 bases at J, leaving 12 bases unmatched. In DNA, the CDR3 is TGCAGCGTCACCCTGGACAGGCCCAGAAACACTGAAGCTTTCTTT. Protein product: CSVTLDRPRNTEAFF.

The V call is TRBV11-3, the J call TRBJ2-1, with TRBD1 as a possible D gene (5 bases). Germline lookup yields CDR1 SGHNT and CDR2 YENEEA. This CDR3 is built from 19 residues. The V end was cut by 3 bases, the J end by 5 bases, with 26 bases between. CDR3: CASSLNLILAGSPHNEQFF. CDR3 sequence (DNA): TGTGCCAGCAGCTTGAATTTAATTTTGGCAGGGTCGCCCCACAATGAGCAGTTCTTC.

V gene TRBV7-2 combines with J gene TRBJ1-5; TRBD1 matches at 9 bases. The CDR3 runs 17 residues. The V gene end was trimmed by 0 bases and the J gene end by 6 bases; junction bases not matched to a gene: 9. In germline, CDR1 is SGHTA, CDR2 FQGNSA. The CDR3: CASSLAERDRVAQPQHF. In DNA form, the CDR3 reads TGTGCCAGCAGCTTAGCGGAAAGGGACAGGGTTGCTCAGCCCCAGCATTTT.

The rearrangement links TRBV7-2 to TRBJ2-5; 11 bases agree with TRBD1. The CDR3 loop spans 14 amino acids. Losses at the gene ends were 5 bases for V and 5 bases for J; bases not matched to a gene: 4. Germline lookup yields CDR1 SGHTA and CDR2 FQGNSA. The CDR3 loop is CASSPDRGRETQYF. The CDR3, as DNA: TGTGCCAGCAGCCCGGACAGGGGGCGGGAGACCCAGTACTTC.

The chain carries TRBV11-2 and TRBJ2-7, with a weak D call TRBD1 (6 bases). Between the trimmed V and J ends, which lost 6 bases and 2 bases, there was a span of 17 bases. The germline V gene has CDR1 SGHAT and CDR2 FQNNGV. The CDR3 is 15 residues long. The CDR3 region has the DNA TGTGCCAGCAGACGCCCCGGGACAAGGACCTACGAGCAGTACTTC. Its protein is CASRRPGTRTYEQYF.

This rearrangement joins TRBV4-2 to TRBJ1-6, with TRBD1 as a possible D gene (6 bases). Trimming stripped 1 base from V and 7 bases from J, with 8 bases between. CDR1 and CDR2 from the germline V gene are LGHNA and YNFKEQ. The CDR3 loop spans 14 amino acids. The CDR3 loop is CASSQGQENSPLHF. The CDR3 DNA reads TGTGCCAGCAGCCAAGGACAGGAAAATTCACCCCTCCACTTT.

This chain connects TRBV7-2 to TRBJ2-5, with TRBD1 matching over 7 bases. In germline, CDR1 is SGHTA, CDR2 FQGNSA. The CDR3 sequence is 13 residues long. The ends lost 4 bases at V and 7 bases at J; junction bases unmatched: 6. The CDR3 DNA reads as TGTGCCAGCAGCTCGACAGGGACCACGACCCAGTACTTC. Protein product: CASSSTGTTTQYF.